A single sample gave rise to the 14 T cell receptor beta chains below, sequenced in a study of OX40 agonist ivuxolimab in advanced cancers. The assay was immunoSEQ multiplex PCR, and TCRdb's table has in-frame clones only and misses some. The sample carries some 45,000 clones, 65% to 85% recorded once. The sample was CD4+ or CD8+ T cells sorted from blood, taken in a trial of the OX40 agonist ivuxolimab. The receptor source for this set is an adult with an advanced solid tumor such as melanoma, head and neck, liver or kidney cancer.

This chain joins TRBV19 and TRBJ1-4, with D maybe TRBD1 (6 bases). The CDR3 has 15 residues. The germline CDR1 and CDR2 sequences are LNHDA and SQIVND (reference sequence). V was trimmed by 5 bases and J by 4 bases, leaving 14 bases between them. The CDR3 sequence is CASSPLDRRNEKLFF. DNA for the CDR3: TGTGCCAGTAGTCCGCTGGACAGACGTAATGAAAAACTGTTTTTT.

The chain employs TRBV4-1 and TRBJ1-1; D gene unclear. CDR1 and CDR2 (germline): MGHRA, YSYEKL. The CDR3 has 14 residues. V was clipped by 0 bases and J by 3 bases, with 8 bases between them. As DNA, the CDR3 is TGCGCCAGCAGCCAAGATGGGGTCTACACTGAAGCTTTCTTT. Its protein product is CASSQDGVYTEAFF.

This sequence joins TRBV29-1 and TRBJ2-2; TRBD1 agrees at 7 bases. The CDR3 runs 14 residues. Germline CDR1 and CDR2: SQVTM and ANQGSEA. V gave up 3 bases and J gave up 2 bases; unmatched junction bases: 3. In DNA, the CDR3 is TGCAGCGTTGAGGGACAGCTTAACACCGGGGAGCTGTTTTTT. Protein product: CSVEGQLNTGELFF.

The gene calls are TRBV6-6 and TRBJ2-6; 9 bases map to TRBD1. The junction had 3 bases not matched to a gene; V was cut back by 5 bases and J by 4 bases. Germline V gene data show CDR1 as MNHNY and CDR2 as SVGAGI (reference sequence). CDR3 length: 15 amino acids. In DNA, the CDR3 is TGTGCCAGCAGTCGGACAGGGGACGGGGCCAACGTCCTGACTTTC. Protein: CASSRTGDGANVLTF.

The table lists this clone with a few counts. At one end, the junction sequence differs from germline, possibly due to a read error. V and J are TRBV5-6 and TRBJ1-1, with D uncertain. Germline lookup yields CDR1 SGHDT and CDR2 YYEEEE. This CDR3 region has 12 residues. The CDR3 is CASSLEEGRRIF. For the CDR3, the DNA is TGTGCCAGCAGCTTGGAGGAGGGCCGTAGGATCTTT.

The rearrangement uses TRBV11-3 and TRBJ1-1, with a tentative D call TRBD1 (6 bases). The V gene's germline CDR1 is SGHNT and CDR2 YENEEA. The CDR3 consists of 14 residues. V dropped 1 base and J dropped 3 bases, with 9 bases sitting between them. The CDR3, as DNA: TGTGCCAGCAGCTTAGGGGGGGCGGACACTGAAGCTTTCTTT. Translation: CASSLGGADTEAFF. The full variable domain, with the rest looked up from reference TRBV11-3 and TRBJ1-1, is EAGVVQSPRYKIIEKKQPVAFWCNPISGHNTLYWYLQNLGQGPELLIRYENEEAVDDSQLPKDRFSAERLKGVDSTLKIQPAELGDSAVYLCASSLGGADTEAFFGQGTRLTVV.

The chain couples TRBV6-5 to TRBJ2-1, with no clear D. Germline V gene lookup returns CDR1 MNHEY and CDR2 SVGAGI. Trimming cost V 6 bases and J 9 bases, with 15 bases left between them. There are 13 residues in the CDR3. The CDR3 DNA is TGTGCCAGCAGCCAGTCACTTCACGGTGAGCAGTTCTTC. Translation gives CASSQSLHGEQFF.

This chain joins TRBV2 and TRBJ2-7, with 9 bases matching TRBD2. The CDR3 runs 17 residues. CDR1 is SNHLY, CDR2 FYNNEI, per germline. V lost 8 bases to trimming and J lost 5 bases; unmatched junction nucleotides: 19. In DNA, the CDR3 is TGTGCCAGCTACGCTTGGAGTGTGGGACTAGCCCGGGACGAGCAGTACTTC. Translation gives CASYAWSVGLARDEQYF.

This chain links TRBV18 with TRBJ2-2, with 9 bases lining up with TRBD1. The ends lost 2 bases at V and 3 bases at J; junction bases unmatched: 7. The length of the CDR3 is 17 residues. CDR1 is KGHSH and CDR2 is LQKENI in the germline V gene. In DNA form, the CDR3 reads TGTGCCAGCTCACCAGCGTCTAGGACAGGGGACACCGGGGAGCTGTTTTTT. As protein: CASSPASRTGDTGELFF.

The chain combines TRBV28 with TRBJ2-7; 10 bases are shared with TRBD2. V was pared by 6 bases and J by 2 bases, with 13 bases of the junction left unmatched. The germline CDR1 and CDR2 sequences are MDHEN and SYDVKM. This CDR3 region has 17 residues. Here the CDR3 DNA reads TGTGCCAGCAGAGGGTTCAGCGGGAGGGGGAATACCTACGAGCAGTACTTC. Residues: CASRGFSGRGNTYEQYF.

The CDR3 reads CASSQDPGGPATYF. The CDR3 DNA is TGTGCCAGCAGCCAAGATCCGGGAGGGCCTGCTACGTACTTC. The chain uses TRBV4-2 and TRBJ2-5, with 8 bases lining up with TRBD2. The V segment lost 0 bases and the J segment 13 bases; nucleotides outside the gene matches: 10. The germline V gene has CDR1 LGHNA and CDR2 YNFKEQ. The CDR3 spans 14 residues.

The gene calls are TRBV29-1 and TRBJ2-1; D is possibly TRBD1 (7 bases). Looked up from germline, CDR1 is SQVTM and CDR2 is ANQGSEA. The length of the CDR3 is 14 residues. The V gene lost 0 bases and the J gene lost 8 bases, with 14 bases spanning the gap. CDR3 sequence reads: CSVEDSGGGDEQFF. CDR3 coding DNA: TGCAGCGTTGAAGATTCTGGAGGGGGCGATGAGCAGTTCTTC.

The rearrangement links TRBV5-1 to TRBJ1-2; 8 bases map to TRBD1. The CDR3 totals 14 residues. Germline values: CDR1 SGHRS, CDR2 YFSETQ. V lost 4 bases and J lost 4; bases outside the gene matches: 6. The CDR3 region is CASSPQGESYGYTF. The CDR3 DNA sequence: TGCGCCAGCAGCCCACAGGGGGAGAGCTATGGCTACACCTTC.

The genes are TRBV6-6 and TRBJ2-1, with 7 bases identical to TRBD1. In germline, CDR1 is MNHNY, CDR2 SVGAGI (reference sequence). Unmatched junction bases numbered 11, after V lost 5 bases and J lost 7 bases. This CDR3 is 15 amino acids long. The CDR3 coding sequence is TGTGCCAGCAGTACGCAGACAGGGATTGGTAATGAGCAGTTCTTC. Translated: CASSTQTGIGNEQFF.